Below are 31 T cell receptor beta chains sequenced from a single sample in a study of spatial heterogeneity in lung cancer. One entry per CDR3 protein, called by TCRdb with MiXCR from the 5' RACE reads. The repertoire includes about 3,800 distinct CDR3 sequences, less than 10% of them detected once, and about 63% sits in the top ten. This sample's time point: sample taken at primary tumor resection. Sequencing of whole RNA from tumor, nontumor lung or frozen PBMC involved no sorting. This specimen consisted of PBMCs, obtained at surgery. The receptors shown here come from a female donor with early-stage non-small cell lung cancer.

This clonotype was counted between two and nine times. The rearrangement uses TRBV5-8 and TRBJ2-1; no clear D gene. This CDR3 has 13 residues. V lost 4 bases and J lost 4, with 9 bases in between. The germline V gene has CDR1 SGHTS and CDR2 YDEGEE. The CDR3 DNA reads as TGTGCCAGCAGCCCCAATTGGTACAATGAGCAGTTCTTC. It translates to CASSPNWYNEQFF. The whole variable domain, remainder taken from reference TRBV5-8 and TRBJ2-1, is EAGVTQSPTHLIKTRGQQATLRCSPISGHTSVYWYQQALGLGLQFLLWYDEGEERNRGNFPPRFSGRQFPNYSSELNVNALELEDSALYLCASSPNWYNEQFFGPGTRLTVL.

This clonotype is medium-sized. The chain couples TRBV7-2 to TRBJ2-7, with 8 bases that match TRBD2. With 1 base clipped from V and 7 bases from J, the junction kept 18 bases outside the gene matches. The CDR3 spans 18 residues. Germline V gene sequence: CDR1 SGHTA, CDR2 FQGNSA. The CDR3 sequence: CASSLDRPLALAGGEQYF. Here the CDR3 DNA reads TGTGCCAGCAGCTTAGACCGCCCCTTAGCGTTGGCGGGGGGAGAGCAGTACTTC.

In this sample, this clonotype turned up many times. This chain connects TRBV3-1 to TRBJ2-7; D is undetermined. V lost 0 bases and J 5 bases, leaving 8 bases between the germline ends. The CDR3 is 13 residues long. Germline V gives CDR1 LGHDT, CDR2 YNNKEL (reference sequence). For the CDR3, the DNA is TGTGCCAGCAGCCAAGAAGAGAGCGACGAGCAGTACTTC. The encoded protein is CASSQEESDEQYF.

This clonotype was detected ten times or more. The chain carries TRBV7-8 and TRBJ1-2, with TRBD1 matching over 11 bases. The CDR3 has 17 residues. Germline V gene data show CDR1 as SGHVS and CDR2 as FQNEAQ. The trim removed 5 bases at V and 3 bases at J, leaving 11 bases unmatched. As DNA, the CDR3 is TGTGCCAGCAGCAACCCCCGGAGGACAGGGGGCGACTATGGCTACACCTTC. It yields the protein CASSNPRRTGGDYGYTF.

Concerning this clonotype itself: This could be a read error, since a much larger clone is one nucleotide away. The chain combines TRBV7-8 with TRBJ1-1; D is ambiguous. The V gene's germline CDR1 is SGHVS and CDR2 FQNEAQ. The CDR3 runs 13 residues. The CDR3 sequence is CASSLEGNTEVFF. CDR3 sequence (DNA): TGTGCCAGCAGCTTAGAAGGGAACACTGAAGTTTTCTTT. Drawing the rest from reference TRBV7-8 and TRBJ1-1, the complete variable domain is GAGVSQSPRYKVAKRGQDVALRCDPISGHVSLFWYQQALGQGPEFLTYFQNEAQLDKSGLPSDRFFAERPEGSVSTLKIQRTQQEDSAVYLCASSLEGNTEVFFGQGTRLTVV.

This clonotype was observed at least ten times. The rearrangement uses TRBV5-4 and TRBJ2-2; 8 positions match TRBD2. After removal of 4 bases from V and 1 base from J, the junction contained 3 bases not matched to a gene. The CDR3 covers 15 residues. CDR1 and CDR2 from the germline V gene are SGHNT and YYREEE (reference sequence). CDR3 region: CASSTSGRNTGELFF. The CDR3 DNA reads as TGTGCCAGCAGCACAAGCGGGAGGAACACCGGGGAGCTGTTTTTT.

This clonotype was found a few times. J is TRBJ2-5 and V is TRBV7-6; D unresolved. This CDR3 is 14 amino acids long. Germline V CDR1 and CDR2: SGHVS, FNYEAQ. Trimming cost V 2 bases and J 2 bases, with 9 bases left between them. Here the CDR3 DNA reads TGTGCCAGCAGCTTAAACCGGGTACAAGAGACCCAGTACTTC. Amino acids: CASSLNRVQETQYF.

This clonotype has a count of ten or more. The V and J genes are TRBV7-9 and TRBJ2-5; TRBD2 aligns across 7 bases. CDR3 length: 14 residues. The germline V gene has CDR1 SEHNR and CDR2 FQNEAQ (reference sequence). J was trimmed by 3 bases and V by 5 bases; bases with no gene match: 6. CDR3 amino acids: CASSPTAGEETQYF. CDR3 coding DNA: TGTGCCAGCAGCCCGACGGCGGGGGAAGAGACCCAGTACTTC.

Many counts were recorded for this clonotype. CDR3 sequence reads: CSAHKTGGNEKLFF. CDR3 DNA: TGCAGTGCCCACAAGACGGGAGGAAATGAAAAACTGTTTTTT. The chain carries TRBV20-1 and TRBJ1-4; no clear D gene. From germline, CDR1 is DFQATT and CDR2 SNEGSKA (reference sequence). CDR3 length: 14 amino acids. Trimming pared 6 bases from V and 5 bases from J, leaving 16 bases between.

By share, this clonotype counts as medium-sized. The V and J genes are TRBV9 and TRBJ2-1; no clear D. The CDR3 is made up of 15 amino acids. Germline CDR1 reads SGDLS; CDR2 reads YYNGEE. V lost 3 bases and J lost 0, with 10 bases in between. In nucleotides, the CDR3 is TGTGCCAGCAGCGCCACACCTTCCTCCTACAATGAGCAGTTCTTC. It yields the protein CASSATPSSYNEQFF.

This clonotype was observed at least ten times. The chain carries TRBV7-9 and TRBJ2-7; 7 nucleotides agree with TRBD1. The CDR3 contains 14 residues. V shed 1 base, J shed 4 bases, and the junction held 4 bases outside the gene matches. Germline CDR1 SEHNR, CDR2 FQNEAQ (reference sequence). CDR3 amino acids: CASSLGTGYYEQYF. In DNA form, the CDR3 reads TGTGCCAGCAGCTTAGGGACAGGCTATTACGAGCAGTACTTC.

This clonotype was observed at least ten times. The genes are TRBV5-1 and TRBJ1-2; 9 bases match TRBD1. The CDR3 contains 14 residues. The germline V gene encodes CDR1 SGHRS and CDR2 YFSETQ. V shed 5 bases, J shed 6 bases, and the junction held 8 bases outside the gene matches. CDR3 coding DNA: TGCGCCAGCAGGGGACAGGGCCCTCATGATGGCTACACCTTC. Translating gives CASRGQGPHDGYTF.

The rearrangement uses TRBV7-2 and TRBJ1-2; tentatively, D is TRBD1 (5 bases). This CDR3 is 17 amino acids long. CDR1 and CDR2 (germline): SGHTA, FQGNSA. V was cut by 1 base and J by 8 bases, with 23 bases left in between. The CDR3 loop reads CASSLGTARTSPRGYTF. The CDR3 nucleotides read TGTGCCAGCAGCTTAGGCACAGCGCGGACAAGCCCCCGGGGCTACACCTTC.

The V call is TRBV20-1, the J call TRBJ2-5, with TRBD1 matching over 10 bases. Per the germline V gene, CDR1 is DFQATT and CDR2 is SNEGSKA (reference sequence). V lost 5 bases and J lost 5; bases outside the gene matches: 8. This CDR3 has 14 residues. In nucleotides, the CDR3 is TGCAGTGCTGGGGACAGGGGAACGGGGGAGACCCAGTACTTC. This encodes CSAGDRGTGETQYF.

This clonotype was recorded many times. The chain joins TRBV20-1 to TRBJ1-6, with D unresolved. V lost 2 bases, J lost 8 bases, and 10 bases lay in between. Germline CDR1 and CDR2: DFQATT and SNEGSKA (reference sequence). The CDR3 has 13 amino acids. The chain's CDR3 is CSARLSGDSPLHF. The CDR3 DNA reads TGCAGTGCTAGATTGAGCGGGGATTCACCCCTCCACTTT.

This clonotype was recorded many times. The V and J genes are TRBV27 and TRBJ2-1; TRBD2 matches at 12 bases. The germline V gene has CDR1 MNHEY and CDR2 SMNVEV (reference sequence). The CDR3 sequence is 16 residues long. The V and J ends lost 6 bases and 3 bases, in that order; junction bases with no gene match: 6. The CDR3 sequence is CASRERGLAGYNEQFF. CDR3 in DNA: TGTGCCAGCAGGGAACGGGGACTAGCGGGCTACAATGAGCAGTTCTTC.

This clonotype came up a few times. Given the absence of the conserved phenylalanine or tryptophan at the CDR3 end, a read error is likely. This sequence joins TRBV6-2 or TRBV6-3 and TRBJ2-7; D perhaps matches TRBD2 (7 bases). The CDR3 totals 15 residues. Germline V gene data show CDR1 as MNHEY and CDR2 as SVGEGT. V was cut by 4 bases and J by 3 bases, with 16 bases left in between. CDR3 amino acids: CASSWGGPPGYEQYS. CDR3 coding DNA: TGTGCCAGCAGTTGGGGGGGCCCCCCGGGCTACGAGCAGTACTCC.

This clonotype was picked up many times. J is TRBJ2-1 and V is TRBV10-3, with D possibly TRBD2 on 6 matching bases. CDR3 length equals 15 residues. V lost 4 bases to trimming and J lost 0 bases, with 10 bases between them. Looked up from germline, CDR1 is ENHRY and CDR2 is SYGVKD. The CDR3, as DNA: TGTGCCATCAGTGGGCGGGGTATCTCCTACAATGAGCAGTTCTTC. It specifies CAISGRGISYNEQFF.

This chain connects TRBV7-9 to TRBJ2-5, with 8 positions matching TRBD1. CDR1 is SEHNR and CDR2 is FQNEAQ in the germline V gene (reference sequence). The CDR3 consists of 15 residues. With V trimmed by 3 bases and J by 5 bases, 8 bases remained unmatched. CDR3 sequence: CASSFRTGSAETQYF. CDR3 DNA sequence: TGTGCCAGCAGCTTTCGGACAGGGTCGGCGGAGACCCAGTACTTC.

The J gene is TRBJ2-2, the V gene TRBV6-4; 7 nucleotides match TRBD2. The germline CDR1 and CDR2 sequences are MRHNA and SNTAGT. This CDR3 is 15 amino acids long. Losses at the gene ends were 3 bases for V and 0 bases for J; bases not matched to a gene: 1. The DNA of the CDR3 is TGTGCCAGCAGTGAACGGGGGGCGAACACCGGGGAGCTGTTTTTT. Protein: CASSERGANTGELFF.

This clonotype was found many times. V gene TRBV20-1 combines with J gene TRBJ2-7; no definite D call. Germline CDR1 reads DFQATT; CDR2 reads SNEGSKA (reference sequence). This CDR3 has 12 amino acids. The germline V and J ends were trimmed by 1 base and 6 bases, with 10 bases remaining between them. DNA for the CDR3: TGCAGTGCTAGAGCATGGGGTTCCGAGCAGTACTTC. It encodes CSARAWGSEQYF.

This clonotype was counted at least ten times. The chain joins TRBV29-1 to TRBJ2-1; 12 bases map to TRBD2. Unmatched junction bases numbered 3, after V lost 3 bases and J lost 3 bases. The CDR3 covers 15 residues. CDR1 is SQVTM, CDR2 ANQGSEA, per germline. The CDR3 is CSVDGLAGIYNEQFF. DNA of the CDR3: TGCAGCGTTGACGGACTAGCGGGGATCTACAATGAGCAGTTCTTC.

Ten or more counts support this clonotype. The CDR3 DNA follows: TGTGCCAGCAGCCATCGGGGAAGAAGTGCCTACGAGCAGTACTTC. This translates into CASSHRGRSAYEQYF. The chain joins TRBV3-1 to TRBJ2-7, with a tentative D call TRBD2 (5 bases). The germline V gene encodes CDR1 LGHDT and CDR2 YNNKEL (reference sequence). The CDR3 contains 15 residues. V lost 3 bases, J lost 2 bases, and 14 bases lay in between.

This clonotype was seen at least ten times. The V and J genes are TRBV28 and TRBJ1-5; D gene uncertain. Germline V gene lookup returns CDR1 MDHEN and CDR2 SYDVKM. The V end lost 7 bases, the J end lost 3 bases, and 10 bases lay between the germline ends. The CDR3 runs to 13 residues. The CDR3 loop reads CASILGANQPQHF. In DNA form, the CDR3 reads TGTGCCAGCATCTTGGGAGCCAATCAGCCCCAGCATTTT.

This clonotype was seen repeatedly, ten times or more. CDR3 DNA: TGCAGCGTGCGGAAACAGGACTACACCGGGGAGCTGTTTTTT. Translated: CSVRKQDYTGELFF. This chain uses TRBV29-1 with TRBJ2-2; D may correspond to TRBD1 or TRBD2 (5 bases each). CDR1 and CDR2 (germline): SQVTM, ANQGSEA. This CDR3 region has 14 residues. V lost 6 bases to trimming and J lost 3 bases, with 14 bases between them.

The chain joins TRBV29-1 to TRBJ1-1; no clear D gene. Looked up from germline, CDR1 is SQVTM and CDR2 is ANQGSEA. Trimming pared 3 bases from V and 4 bases from J, leaving 12 bases between. This CDR3 comprises 13 residues. CDR3 sequence: CSVEEGILTEAFF. The CDR3 DNA reads TGCAGCGTTGAGGAGGGTATCCTCACTGAAGCTTTCTTT.

This clonotype has at least ten counts. The V and J genes are TRBV21-1 and TRBJ1-2; the table names TRBD1, a call not compared with the DNA. TRBV21-1 is flagged as a pseudogene. The CDR3 has 12 amino acids. CDR3 nucleotide sequence: TGTGCCTCCCACTGGGGGTTCGGTGGCTACACCTTC. Encoded protein: CASHWGFGGYTF.

This clonotype has at least ten counts. This sequence joins TRBV20-1 and TRBJ2-2, with D tentatively TRBD2 (6 bases). The CDR3 consists of 12 residues. Germline CDR1 DFQATT, CDR2 SNEGSKA (reference sequence). Trimming left V 1 base short and J 6 bases short, with 6 bases between. The CDR3 region has the DNA TGCAGTGCTAGAGGGGGGGCCGGGGAGCTGTTTTTT. Translation gives CSARGGAGELFF.

In its sample, this clonotype is medium-sized (0.01 to 0.1%). CDR3: CSASRTDTQYF. Here the CDR3 DNA reads TGCAGTGCTAGCCGCACAGATACGCAGTATTTT. The chain couples TRBV20-1 to TRBJ2-3; D is ambiguous. Germline assignment: CDR1 DFQATT and CDR2 SNEGSKA (reference sequence). The length of the CDR3 is 11 residues. The V end lost 3 bases, the J end lost 1 base, and 2 bases lay between the germline ends.

This clonotype has ten or more counts. For the CDR3, the DNA is TGTGCCAGCAGTTTATTCGGGAATCAGCCCCAGCATTTT. It translates to CASSLFGNQPQHF. The rearrangement joins TRBV28 to TRBJ1-5; D not certain. Germline loops: CDR1 MDHEN, CDR2 SYDVKM. The CDR3 spans 13 residues. The germline V and J ends were trimmed by 1 base and 4 bases, with 5 bases remaining between them.

With respect to this clonotype: Sequence at one end of the junction differs from germline and may be a read error. The chain combines TRBV2 with TRBJ2-1; the D is unclear. Germline assignment: CDR1 SNHLY and CDR2 FYNNEI. This CDR3 spans 12 amino acids. Written as DNA, the CDR3 is TGTGCCAGCAGAGAAGATTACAATGAGCAGTTCTTC. Its protein is CASREDYNEQFF.